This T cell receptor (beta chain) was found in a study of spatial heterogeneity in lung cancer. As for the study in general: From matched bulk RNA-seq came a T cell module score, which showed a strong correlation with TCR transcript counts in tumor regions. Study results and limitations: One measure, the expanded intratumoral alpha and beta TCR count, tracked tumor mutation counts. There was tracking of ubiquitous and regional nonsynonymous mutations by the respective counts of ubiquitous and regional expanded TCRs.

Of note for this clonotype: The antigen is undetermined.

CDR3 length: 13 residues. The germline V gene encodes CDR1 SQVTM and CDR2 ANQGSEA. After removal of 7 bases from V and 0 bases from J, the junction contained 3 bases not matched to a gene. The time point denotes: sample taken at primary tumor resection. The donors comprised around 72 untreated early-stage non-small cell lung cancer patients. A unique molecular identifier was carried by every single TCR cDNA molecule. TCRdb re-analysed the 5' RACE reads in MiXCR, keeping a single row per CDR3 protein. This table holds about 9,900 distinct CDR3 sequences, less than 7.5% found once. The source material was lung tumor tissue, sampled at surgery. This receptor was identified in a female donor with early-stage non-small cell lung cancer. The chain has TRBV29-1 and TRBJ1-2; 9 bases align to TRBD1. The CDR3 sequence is CSGGTGTNYGYTF. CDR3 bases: TGCAGCGGCGGGACAGGGACTAACTATGGCTACACCTTC.